Included here is one T cell receptor beta chain sequence, with context. Its antigen is currently not known. Base qualities are not at hand, and no much larger clone is one base apart. This entry is derived from a study of control samples from healthy donors and cancer patients (dated by TCRdb to 2020 to 2022). V loses 4 bases at its end and J loses 8 bases; junction bases beyond the gene matches: 10. The CDR3 covers 14 residues, taking in both the cysteine and the phenylalanine. The CDR3 DNA has 42 bases and is translated from base 1. CDR1 is given as PRHDT and CDR2 as FYEKMQ, both from the germline V gene (reference sequence). The library was made by the immunoSEQ multiplex PCR assay. TCRdb took this table from immuneACCESS and kept in-frame rearrangements with V and J called. Such tables lack part of the clones; where checked against another copy, unresolved V genes explain under half of the gap, and the rest is unexplained. In this sample the table shows around 79,000 clones, 80% to 95% of which occur a single time. The ten largest make up about 1.3% of the sample.

The specimen was PBMCs. This TCR came from a woman aged 40-49 years with lung cancer. The rearrangement joined TRBV13 to TRBJ1-2, and TRBD1 matches 7 of the central bases. Read as DNA, the sequence is TGTGCCAGCAGCTCTCAGGGACAGATCTACGGCTACACCTTC. The translation is CASSSQGQIYGYTF.